The present TCR beta chain was sequenced within a study of blood T cell repertoires in COVID-19. On the study more broadly: Sources were T cells, B-cell-depleted T cells, or PBMCs; the material itself was cDNA or gDNA.

Study processing details: Reference gene primer amplification in the assay estimated nucleated cell counts. The method was immunoSEQ multiplex PCR; TCRdb's version includes in-frame clones alone and lacks a portion of them. V and J calls and clone size come straight from that table; D and trimming were deduced from the DNA. The top ten clones hold under 2% of a sample with 200,000 or so clones, 87% of them seen once. Germline V gene sequence: CDR1 SGHNT, CDR2 YYREEE (reference sequence). Trimming pared 4 bases from V and 7 bases from J, leaving 18 bases between. The CDR3 length is 14 residues. The sequencing sample was made of peripheral blood. This TCR came from a man aged 35 to 55 with active or convalescent COVID-19. The rearrangement uses TRBV5-4 and TRBJ2-7, with D tentatively TRBD1 (6 bases). CDR3 nucleotides: TGTGCCAGCAGCCGGAGGTACAGGGTGGAAGAGCAGTACTTC. Protein sequence: CASSRRYRVEEQYF.